Listed below are T cell receptor beta chains from one sample, sequenced in a study of T cell responses to AZD1222 COVID-19 vaccine. This table comes from immunoSEQ multiplex PCR, and its TCRdb copy is limited to in-frame clones, with some not included. This sample has 120,000 to 150,000 clones, with approximately 90% found just once. The sequences come from peripheral blood, collected on day 0 of AZD1222 vaccination. The receptor source for this set is an adult in good health. Both conserved end residues are part of each CDR3. The D gene is left open where the match is weak. Clone size, where shown, is once, few, many, or a class for clones that have expanded.

V gene	J gene	D gene	clone size	CDR3 DNA	CDR3 protein
TRBV11-3	TRBJ2-2	NA	large	TGTGCCAGCAGCTTCGATCCAGGGCCAGGCACCGGGGAGCTGTTTTTT	CASSFDPGPGTGELFF
TRBV5-6	TRBJ1-2	TRBD1	NA	TGTGCCAGCAGCTTCCCGGGACAGGGGGCAAACTATGGCTACACCTTC	CASSFPGQGANYGYTF
TRBV7-3	TRBJ1-5	NA	NA	TGTGCCAGCAGCTTCCCTTGGCGAGTAAAGCCCCAGCATTTT	CASSFPWRVKPQHF
TRBV9	TRBJ2-7	NA	NA	TGTGCCAGCAGCGTAGGGGGCGGGGCCCCCTACGAGCAGTACTTC	CASSVGGGAPYEQYF
TRBV16	TRBJ1-2	NA	NA	TGTGCCAGCAGCCAATCGTCCGGCAGGGAGGCCTATGGCTACACCTTC	CASSQSSGREAYGYTF
TRBV28	TRBJ2-1	TRBD2	NA	TGTGCCAGCAGGTCTCTAGCGGGAGGGTACAATGAGCAGTTCTTC	CASRSLAGGYNEQFF
TRBV7-9	TRBJ1-1	NA	NA	TGTGCCAGCAGCCCACACCGGGTAGAGGGTACTGAAGCTTTCTTT	CASSPHRVEGTEAFF
TRBV9	TRBJ2-1	NA	NA	TGTGCCAGCAGCGTAGCGATCCCGCCCTTGAGGGTCGACAATGAGCAGTTCTTC	CASSVAIPPLRVDNEQFF
TRBV5-6	TRBJ2-5	NA	NA	TGTGCCAGCAGCCTCCAAGAGACCCAGTACTTC	CASSLQETQYF
TRBV27	TRBJ1-1	NA	NA	TGTGCCAGCAGTTCAGGGATCACTGAAGCTTTCTTT	CASSSGITEAFF
TRBV18	TRBJ2-7	NA	once	TGTGCCAGCTCACCGGCTACGACGCTTTACGAGCAGTACTTC	CASSPATTLYEQYF
TRBV28	TRBJ2-7	TRBD2	NA	TGTGCCAGCAGCAAACCCTTGGGACTAGCGGGAGTCTACGAGCAGTACTTC	CASSKPLGLAGVYEQYF
TRBV13	TRBJ1-1	NA	NA	TGTGCCAGCAGCTCCCGAGGAGGGATGAACACTGAAGCTTTCTTT	CASSSRGGMNTEAFF
TRBV27	TRBJ1-6	NA	NA	TGTGCCAGCAGTAATCCCAGGGCACGAGATTCACCCCTCCACTTT	CASSNPRARDSPLHF
TRBV7-8	TRBJ1-5	NA	NA	TGTGCCAGCAGCCCACGGACGGGTCAGCCCCAGCATTTT	CASSPRTGQPQHF
TRBV24-1	TRBJ2-7	TRBD1	NA	TGTGCCACCGGACAGGACGGGCTCTCCGAGCAGTACTTC	CATGQDGLSEQYF
TRBV18	TRBJ1-1	NA	NA	TGTGCCAGCTCACCACCGGAACGCAACACTGAAGCTTTCTTT	CASSPPERNTEAFF
TRBV5-4	TRBJ1-1	NA	NA	TGTGCCAGCAGCGAGGGGCCGAACACTGAAGCTTTCTTT	CASSEGPNTEAFF
TRBV5-1	TRBJ1-4	TRBD1	NA	TGCGCCAGCAGCTCCTCGGGACAGGGGACTGAAAAACTGTTTTTT	CASSSSGQGTEKLFF
TRBV4-2	TRBJ2-7	NA	NA	TGTGCCAGCAGCCAAGCCTCCGGGTACGAGCAGTACTTC	CASSQASGYEQYF
TRBV7-2	TRBJ2-7	TRBD1	NA	TGTGCCAGCAGCTACGGACAGGGGACTTGGGAGCAGTACTTC	CASSYGQGTWEQYF
TRBV10-3	TRBJ1-5	NA	NA	TGTGCCATCAGTGACTTAAAGAAGGATCAGCCCCAGCATTTT	CAISDLKKDQPQHF
TRBV24-1	TRBJ1-1	NA	NA	TGTGCCACCAGTGATCCTCTATACACTGAAGCTTTCTTT	CATSDPLYTEAFF
TRBV27	TRBJ2-1	TRBD2	NA	TGTGCCAGCAGTCCGCGACTAGCGGGAGGTATTTACAATGAGCAGTTCTTC	CASSPRLAGGIYNEQFF
TRBV28	TRBJ2-5	TRBD1	NA	TGTGCCAGCAGTTTTACCGGAGCCCACAGGGGGCGTTTGGAGACCCAGTACTTC	CASSFTGAHRGRLETQYF
TRBV4-3	TRBJ1-1	NA	NA	TGCGCCAGCAGCCAAGAGTGGACAGCGCGTAACACTGAAGCTTTCTTT	CASSQEWTARNTEAFF
TRBV2	TRBJ1-6	NA	NA	TGTGCCAGCAGCTTCCCCGTTCAGGAGGGGGGGAGCTCCTATAATTCACCCCTCCACTTT	CASSFPVQEGGSSYNSPLHF
TRBV7-8	TRBJ2-5	NA	NA	TGTGCCAGCAGTTCCCTCGCGGGACTGCTTGGAGAGACCCAGTACTTC	CASSSLAGLLGETQYF
TRBV9	TRBJ1-4	NA	few	TGTGCCAGCAGCCTGGGAACGTCGAAAAATGAAAAACTGTTTTTT	CASSLGTSKNEKLFF
TRBV19	TRBJ2-7	NA	NA	TGTGCCAGTAGTATGAAGGAGTACCCCTACGAGCAGTACTTC	CASSMKEYPYEQYF
TRBV27	TRBJ1-3	NA	NA	TGTGCCAGCAGTTTATCAGGCGGGATTGAGAACACCATATATTTT	CASSLSGGIENTIYF
TRBV6-5	TRBJ2-7	NA	NA	TGTGCCAGCGAGAGATTGTCAGGCTTCGAGCAGTACTTC	CASERLSGFEQYF
TRBV6-4	TRBJ2-1	TRBD2	NA	TGTGCCAGCAGTGAGACTAGCGGCTCCTACAATGAGCAGTTCTTC	CASSETSGSYNEQFF
TRBV7-9	TRBJ2-1	NA	NA	TGTGCCAGCAGCTTCGATGAGCAGTTCTTC	CASSFDEQFF
TRBV28	TRBJ1-5	NA	NA	TGTGCCAGCAGTTTATACCCAGGGGGCAATCAGCCCCAGCATTTT	CASSLYPGGNQPQHF
TRBV30	TRBJ1-3	NA	NA	TGTGCCTGGAGGAGCTCTGGAAACACCATATATTTT	CAWRSSGNTIYF
TRBV7-8	TRBJ2-5	TRBD1	NA	TGTGCCAGCAGCCTGAACAGGGGCCTGTACCAAGAGACCCAGTACTTC	CASSLNRGLYQETQYF
TRBV7-2	TRBJ2-3	TRBD2	NA	TGTGCCAGCAGCCGTACCGCCACTACTAGCGGGAGGTCCCCATGGCGCTTT	CASSRTATTSGRSPWRF
TRBV7-7	TRBJ1-1	NA	NA	TGTGCTAGCAGCTTAACGGTGAACACTGAAGCTTTCTTT	CASSLTVNTEAFF
TRBV6-1	TRBJ2-6	TRBD1	few	TGTGCCAGCAGTGAACGACAGGGGGCCATCTCTGGGGCCAACGTCCTGACTTTC	CASSERQGAISGANVLTF
TRBV3-1/TRBV3-2	TRBJ2-1	TRBD1	NA	TGTGCCAGCAGCCCCGGGACAGGGTACAATGAGCAGTTCTTC	CASSPGTGYNEQFF
TRBV11-2	TRBJ2-7	TRBD1	many	TGTGCCAGCAGCGGACAGGTCGGCTGGACAGGGGGCAACGAGCAGTACTTC	CASSGQVGWTGGNEQYF
TRBV6-6	TRBJ2-2	NA	NA	TGTGCCAGCAGTTACTCTGGGGAAGCCGGGGAGCTGTTTTTT	CASSYSGEAGELFF
TRBV19	TRBJ1-2	TRBD1	NA	TGTGCCAGTGCTCCAGGGGCAGGGGGCGGCTATGGCTACACCTTC	CASAPGAGGGYGYTF
TRBV28	TRBJ1-5	NA	NA	TGTGCCAGCAGCCTAGGACGGAGCAATCAGCCCCAGCATTTT	CASSLGRSNQPQHF
TRBV24-1	TRBJ2-1	TRBD2	once	TGTGCCACCAGTGTTCCTAGCGGGAACAGGGTCAATGAGCAGTTCTTC	CATSVPSGNRVNEQFF
TRBV28	TRBJ2-1	NA	few	TGTGCCAGCAGCCCTACCCGGACTGAGCAGTTCTTC	CASSPTRTEQFF
TRBV7-9	TRBJ2-1	NA	NA	TGTGCCAGCAGCTCCGACATGGCGTCCTACAATGAGCAGTTCTTC	CASSSDMASYNEQFF
TRBV6-5	TRBJ1-1	NA	NA	TGTGCCAGCAGTCCACCGGCCAAGGGGACTGAAGCTTTCTTT	CASSPPAKGTEAFF
TRBV19	TRBJ1-6	NA	NA	TGTGCCAGTAGTATGAAGGGTTTTGGGAATTCACCCCTCCACTTT	CASSMKGFGNSPLHF
TRBV5-6	TRBJ1-2	NA	NA	TGTGCCAGCAGCTTGCCGGGTAAAATTAAGGATGGCTACACCTTC	CASSLPGKIKDGYTF
TRBV7-3	TRBJ1-1	NA	NA	TGTGCCACCAGTCACACAGTGAACACTGAAGCTTTCTTT	CATSHTVNTEAFF
TRBV2	TRBJ1-6	NA	NA	TGTGCCAGCACCCCCCAGACAGTCCATAATTCACCCCTCCACTTT	CASTPQTVHNSPLHF
TRBV28	TRBJ1-1	NA	NA	TGTGCCAGCAGGCAGGGGAGTGAAGCTTTCTTT	CASRQGSEAFF
TRBV5-1	TRBJ2-2	TRBD1	NA	TGCGCCAGCAGCTTGGGGGACAGGGTGAACACCGGGGAGCTGTTTTTT	CASSLGDRVNTGELFF
TRBV27	TRBJ2-1	NA	NA	TGTGCCAGCTCCCCGACAGCGAACAATGAGCAGTTCTTC	CASSPTANNEQFF
TRBV2	TRBJ2-1	NA	NA	TGTGCCAGCAGGGTCCAACGTGAGCAGTTCTTC	CASRVQREQFF
TRBV5-4	TRBJ2-7	TRBD2	few	TGTGCCAGCAGCTTGGTGTTGCGGGAGGAGTACGAGCAGTACTTC	CASSLVLREEYEQYF
TRBV4-1	TRBJ2-7	NA	NA	TGCGCCAGCAGCCAAGATGGGGCGGGGAGAGGATCCTACGAGCAGTACTTC	CASSQDGAGRGSYEQYF